Listed here is a single T cell receptor beta chain. This sample is drawn from a study of Ad26.COV2.S vaccination and SARS-CoV-2 variants. This CDR3 contains 11 residues. The V and J ends lost 10 bases and 6 bases respectively, with 10 bases between them. Germline loops: CDR1 LNHDA, CDR2 SQIVND (reference sequence). The treatment is: around 19 received Ad26.COV2.S at low or high dose, single or two shots; 5 received placebo; per-sample allocation not given. Collection of samples fell on day 63 after the first vaccine or placebo injection. Here immunoSEQ multiplex PCR was the method, and the copy in TCRdb shows in-frame clones only, minus some. The table lists a few hundred thousand clones, approximately 90% of them singletons.

V and J are TRBV19 and TRBJ1-5; no firm D call. The sample consisted of peripheral blood, taken in a trial of Ad26.COV2.S vaccine versus placebo. The TCR originated in a person aged 18-65 years who received the Ad26.COV2.S COVID-19 vaccine or a placebo. The CDR3 nucleotides read TGTGCCACCTCAAAGGGTCAGCCCCAGCATTTT. Protein product: CATSKGQPQHF.